This T cell receptor (beta chain) appears in the sequencing data of a study of blood T cells in healthy people across ages. Study observations and caveats: The unknown donor CMV status may have confounded expanded clonotype changes.

Through a sample-barcoded 5' primer and a J-beta primer mix, a second PCR was run for roughly 6 to 11 cycles. Unique molecular identifiers of 12 random nucleotides labeled each cDNA. All samples gave at least 2.5 million CDR3-containing paired-end reads. TCRdb processed the 5' RACE reads anew with MiXCR; each CDR3 protein has one entry. The sample lists under 1,000,000 distinct CDR3 sequences, about 45% seen once, with roughly 18% in the top ten. This clonotype appeared many times. Its cognate antigen is unknown. Per germline, CDR1 LGHNA and CDR2 YNFKEQ. V was clipped by 3 bases and J by 5 bases; unmatched bases: 4. The CDR3 is 16 amino acids.

Sequencing was carried out using blood. The source is a man older than 75 in good health. The chain uses TRBV4-2 and TRBJ2-1; TRBD2 agrees at 13 bases. The CDR3 region is CASSQPGTSGNNEQFF. The CDR3, as DNA: TGTGCCAGCAGCCAGCCCGGGACTAGCGGGAACAATGAGCAGTTCTTC.